Described below is a single T cell receptor (beta chain) sequence and its context. Its antigen remains unidentified. These data originate in a study of T cell repertoires in cytomegalovirus infection. Background on the study: Shared public TCR beta signatures pointed to both CMV infection and a matching HLA type.

V was pared by 5 bases and J by 7 bases, with 12 bases between. This CDR3 region has 14 residues. Notes on the study in general: Carriers of CMV plus the relevant HLA were identified by cumulative public TCR beta family frequency. CMV-specific TCR beta clonotypes restricted by HLA-C dominated the ex vivo response.

MiXCR, applied by TCRdb to the reads, yields one record per CDR3 protein. Among around 550,000 distinct CDR3 sequences listed, less than 30% were seen once. The source of this sequence is a human donor in good health (CMV status not recorded). Some clones in this sample may be carry-over from other donors' samples. The gene calls are TRBV12-3 or TRBV12-4 and TRBJ1-6; D possibly corresponds to TRBD1 (5 bases). Material for sequencing was PBMCs. The CDR3 DNA sequence: TGTGCCAGCAGTCCCCCAGGGAACAATTCACCCCTCCACTTT. It translates to CASSPPGNNSPLHF.